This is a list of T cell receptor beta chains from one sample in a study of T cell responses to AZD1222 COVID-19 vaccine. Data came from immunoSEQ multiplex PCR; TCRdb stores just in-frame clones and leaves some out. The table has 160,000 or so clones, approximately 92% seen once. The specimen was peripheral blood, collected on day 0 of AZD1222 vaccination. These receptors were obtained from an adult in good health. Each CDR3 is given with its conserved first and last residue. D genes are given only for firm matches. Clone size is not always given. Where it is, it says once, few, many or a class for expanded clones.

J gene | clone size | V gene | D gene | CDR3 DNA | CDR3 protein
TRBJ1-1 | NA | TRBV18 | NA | TGTGCCAGCTCACCTCAGCAGGGCGGGACTGAAGCTTTCTTT | CASSPQQGGTEAFF
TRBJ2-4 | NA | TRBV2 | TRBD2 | TGTGCCAGCAGTGAAGCGAGGGGACTAGCGGGGCACTTAGCCAAAAACATTCAGTACTTC | CASSEARGLAGHLAKNIQYF
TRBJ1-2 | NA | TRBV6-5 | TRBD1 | TGTGCCAGCAGTAGGCAGGGGACAGGGGGCTATGGCTACACCTTC | CASSRQGTGGYGYTF
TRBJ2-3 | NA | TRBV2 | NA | TGTGCCAGCAGTGAGACAGTGGGGGTCGGGACAGATACGCAGTATTTT | CASSETVGVGTDTQYF
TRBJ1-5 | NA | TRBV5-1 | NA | TGCGCCAGCAGCTTGGAAGGGGTTAATCAGCCCCAGCATTTT | CASSLEGVNQPQHF
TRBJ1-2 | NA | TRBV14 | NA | TGTGCCAGCGCCCCGACACGGCGGAACTATGGCTACACCTTC | CASAPTRRNYGYTF
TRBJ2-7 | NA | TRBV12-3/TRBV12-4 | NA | TGTGCCAGCAGTCCCCGACACTTCTACGAGCAGTACTTC | CASSPRHFYEQYF
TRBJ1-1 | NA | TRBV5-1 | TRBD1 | TGCGCCAGCAGCCCCCCAGGGGGGAGGTTTTCGGCTGAAGCTTTCTTT | CASSPPGGRFSAEAFF
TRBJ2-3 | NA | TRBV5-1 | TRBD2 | TGCGCCAGCAGCCAAGGACTAGCGGGAGATACGCAGTATTTT | CASSQGLAGDTQYF
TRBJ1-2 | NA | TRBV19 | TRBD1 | TGTGCCAGTAGCCCGGACAGGGGGCGCTCCGACTACACCTTC | CASSPDRGRSDYTF
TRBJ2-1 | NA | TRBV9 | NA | TGTGCCAGCAGCGTCGGACAGATCCCCTACAATGAGCAGTTCTTC | CASSVGQIPYNEQFF
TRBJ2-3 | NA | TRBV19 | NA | TGTGCCAGTAGGGACAAGGGTTCCCTCGATCCCGCGGAAAGTCCTAGCACAGATACGCAGTATTTT | CASRDKGSLDPAESPSTDTQYF
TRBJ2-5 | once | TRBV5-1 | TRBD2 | TGCGCCAGCTCTGACCCATCGGGACTACAAGAGACCCAGTACTTC | CASSDPSGLQETQYF
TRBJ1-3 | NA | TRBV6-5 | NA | TGTGCCAGCAGTTCGATGGGAGCTGGAAACACCATATATTTT | CASSSMGAGNTIYF
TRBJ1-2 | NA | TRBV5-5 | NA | TGTGCCAGCAGCTTCGCCTGGACAGAGCCCTCCTCCTATGGCTACACCTTC | CASSFAWTEPSSYGYTF
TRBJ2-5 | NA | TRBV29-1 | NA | TGCAGCGCTCCGGGACTCCCGAGAGAGACCCAGTACTTC | CSAPGLPRETQYF
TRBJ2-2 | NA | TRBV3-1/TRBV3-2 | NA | TGTGCCAGCAGCCCCAATTGGCAGGCAAACACCGGGGAGCTGTTTTTT | CASSPNWQANTGELFF
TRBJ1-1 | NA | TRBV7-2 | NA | TGTGCCAGCAGCTTAAACTCGGGGGGCGAAGCTTTCTTT | CASSLNSGGEAFF
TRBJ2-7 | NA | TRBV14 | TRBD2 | TGTGCCAGCAGCCTTAGCGGGAGCTACGAGCAGTACTTC | CASSLSGSYEQYF
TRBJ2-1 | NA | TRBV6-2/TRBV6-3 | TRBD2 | TGTGCCAGCAGTTCCGGGACTAGCGGGGTAAGCTCCTACAATGAGCAGTTCTTC | CASSSGTSGVSSYNEQFF
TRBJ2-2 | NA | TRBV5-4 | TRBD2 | TGTGCCAGCAGCCCGGAGTCTAGCGGGGCGAACACCGGGGAGCTGTTTTTT | CASSPESSGANTGELFF
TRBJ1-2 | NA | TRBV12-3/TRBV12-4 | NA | TGTGCCAGCAGTCCCGGGCTCCCATATGGCTACACCTTC | CASSPGLPYGYTF
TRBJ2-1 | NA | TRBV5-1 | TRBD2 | TGCGCCAGCAGCTTGGCTAGCGGGAGTTTTAATGAGCAGTTCTTC | CASSLASGSFNEQFF
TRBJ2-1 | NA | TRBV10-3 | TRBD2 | TGTGCCATCAGTGAGGGACTAGCGGGAGGCGGTACAATCCATGAGCAGTTCTTC | CAISEGLAGGGTIHEQFF
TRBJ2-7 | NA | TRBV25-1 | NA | TGTGCCAGCAGTGCCCGGCCGAGCTCCTACGAGCAGTACTTC | CASSARPSSYEQYF
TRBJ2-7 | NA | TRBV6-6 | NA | TGTGCCAGCAGTTACTCGGCAGGCCTCTACGAGCAGTACTTC | CASSYSAGLYEQYF
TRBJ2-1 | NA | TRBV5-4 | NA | TGTGCCAGCAGCTTGGTGGCAGCGGCCTACAATGAGCAGTTCTTC | CASSLVAAAYNEQFF
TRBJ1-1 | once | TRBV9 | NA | TGTGCCAGCAGCACCCGAGGGGGGCAGAAGCACACTGAAGCTTTCTTT | CASSTRGGQKHTEAFF
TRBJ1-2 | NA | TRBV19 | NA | TGTGCCAGTAGTATACCGGGCAGGAACTATGGCTACACCTTC | CASSIPGRNYGYTF
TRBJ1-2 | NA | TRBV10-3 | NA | TGTGCCATCAGTGAGGACCCTAGCAGGGGCTACACCTTC | CAISEDPSRGYTF
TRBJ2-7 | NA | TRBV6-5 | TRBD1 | TGTGCCAGCAGTTACTCGATCTGGGACAGGGGGTGGGAGCAGTACTTC | CASSYSIWDRGWEQYF
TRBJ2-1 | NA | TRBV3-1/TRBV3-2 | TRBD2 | TGTGCCAGCAGCCAAGGGCCCACGGGAGGAGATGAGCAGTTCTTC | CASSQGPTGGDEQFF
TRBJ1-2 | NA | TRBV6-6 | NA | TGTGCCAGCAGACCCGACAGCCCCTATGGCTACACCTTC | CASRPDSPYGYTF
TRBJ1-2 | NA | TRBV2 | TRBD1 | TGTGCCAGCAGTGAAGGCAGGGGGTGGGATGGCTACACCTTC | CASSEGRGWDGYTF
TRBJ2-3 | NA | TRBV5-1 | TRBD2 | TGCGCCAGCTACGGCCCCACTAGCGGGAGAACAGATACGCAGTATTTT | CASYGPTSGRTDTQYF
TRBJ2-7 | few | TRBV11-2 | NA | TGTGCCAGCAGCTTAACTGGACTCACCTACGAGCAGTACTTC | CASSLTGLTYEQYF
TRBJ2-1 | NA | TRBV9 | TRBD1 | TGTGCCAGCAGCGTAGGCTGGGCAGGGGGCCTTTATGAGCAGTTCTTC | CASSVGWAGGLYEQFF
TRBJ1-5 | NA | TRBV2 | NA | TGTGCCAGCAGTGGCGAGGGACCCCAGCATTTT | CASSGEGPQHF
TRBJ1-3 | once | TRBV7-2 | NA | TGTGCCAGCAGCTTAGTTGTTGGATCCTCTGGAAACACCATATATTTT | CASSLVVGSSGNTIYF
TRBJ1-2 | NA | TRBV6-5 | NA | TGTGCCAGCAGCGCCGCGTCTACAGCAGACTATGGCTACACCTTC | CASSAASTADYGYTF
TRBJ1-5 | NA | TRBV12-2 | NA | TGTGCAAGTCGCTCCAGCCGCCGAAGGGAGTATAGCAATCAGCCCCAGCATTTT | CASRSSRRREYSNQPQHF
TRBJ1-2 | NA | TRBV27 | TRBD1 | TGTGCCAGCAGTACTGCGACAGGGGGCGCTCTTTATGGCTACACCTTC | CASSTATGGALYGYTF
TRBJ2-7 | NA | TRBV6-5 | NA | TGTGCCAGCAGAAACTTTGGCGAGCAGTACTTC | CASRNFGEQYF
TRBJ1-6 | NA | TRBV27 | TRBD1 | TGTGCCAGCAGCCGGACAGGGGGGACCTCCTATAATTCACCCCTCCACTTT | CASSRTGGTSYNSPLHF
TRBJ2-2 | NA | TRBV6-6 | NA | TGTGCCAGCAAGGGGTCGAACACCGGGGAGCTGTTTTTT | CASKGSNTGELFF
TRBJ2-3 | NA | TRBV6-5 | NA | TGTGCCAGTTCGGGAGTTTACACAGATACGCAGTATTTT | CASSGVYTDTQYF
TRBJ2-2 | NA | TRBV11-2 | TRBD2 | TGTGCCAGCAGCTCCCCGGGGGGAGTGAACACCGGGGAGCTGTTTTTT | CASSSPGGVNTGELFF
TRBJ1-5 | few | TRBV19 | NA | TGTGCCAGTAGGATAGACAGATATAGCAATCAGCCCCAGCATTTT | CASRIDRYSNQPQHF
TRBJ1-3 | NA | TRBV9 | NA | TGTGCCAGCAGCGTAGATATGGGAAACACCATATATTTT | CASSVDMGNTIYF
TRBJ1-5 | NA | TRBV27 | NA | TGTGCCAGCAGTCCACACGGGGCTATTCCAGGGAATCAGCCCCAGCATTTT | CASSPHGAIPGNQPQHF
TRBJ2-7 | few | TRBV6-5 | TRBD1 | TGTGCCAGCAGTTATGGGACAGGGGGCTACGAGCAGTACTTC | CASSYGTGGYEQYF
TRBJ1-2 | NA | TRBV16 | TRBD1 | TGTGCCAGCAGCCAAGTGGACAGGCCATCATCCTATGGCTACACCTTC | CASSQVDRPSSYGYTF
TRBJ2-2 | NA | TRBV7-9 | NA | TGTGCCAGCAGCTTGCAGGGGAGATCCGGGGAGCTGTTTTTT | CASSLQGRSGELFF
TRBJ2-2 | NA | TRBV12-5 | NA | TGTGCTAGTGGCTGGGGTGAGCTGTTTTTT | CASGWGELFF
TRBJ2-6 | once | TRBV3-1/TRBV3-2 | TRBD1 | TGTGCCAGCAGCCCGTTCCCCGGGACAGGGCTTGGGAACTCTGGGGCCAACGTCCTGACTTTC | CASSPFPGTGLGNSGANVLTF
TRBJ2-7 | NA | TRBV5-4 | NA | TGTGCCAGCAGCTTGGGGTCGGCCTACGAGCAGTACTTC | CASSLGSAYEQYF
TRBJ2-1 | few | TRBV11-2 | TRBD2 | TGTGCCAGCAGCCTTAACACCGGGGGAGGGCAGGAGCAGTTCTTC | CASSLNTGGGQEQFF
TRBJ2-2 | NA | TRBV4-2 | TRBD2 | TGTGCCAGCAGCCCCCATGGGACTAGCGGGATTACCGGGGAGCTGTTTTTT | CASSPHGTSGITGELFF
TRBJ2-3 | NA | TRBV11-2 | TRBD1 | TGTGCCAGCAGCTCTCGCGCTGGACAGGGGAGGGCCACAGATACGCAGTATTTT | CASSSRAGQGRATDTQYF
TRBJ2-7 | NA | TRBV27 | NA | TGTGCCAGCAGTTCCGTTTTTCGGAAGTCCCACGAGCAGTACTTC | CASSSVFRKSHEQYF